This TCR beta chain appears in the sequencing data of a study of cytomegalovirus exposure and HLA in healthy donors. General study points: A later analysis by the authors found several of the most significant clusters apparently linked to common viral pathogens. In vitro testing confirmed a few CMV-associated chains as specific for CMV antigens. Altogether, about 160 TCR beta chains were recorded as cytomegalovirus-associated.

The PCR contained 60 Vbeta and 13 Jbeta primers. Authors' methods: Approximately 12 million of the 60 million to 80 million unique TCR beta chains counted in a later analysis were shared. Some clones are missing from TCRdb's copy, which holds only in-frame ones; the method was immunoSEQ multiplex PCR. Clone size and the V and J calls come from that table; the DNA yielded D and trimming. Among 85,000 to 90,000 clones, roughly 85% were seen once, and the ten largest hold approximately 7.4%. CDR1 and CDR2 from the germline V gene are MDHEN and SYDVKM. The ends were cut back, 2 bases at V and 3 bases at J, with 10 bases in the middle. The CDR3 length is 14 residues. This clone was recorded only once. Its target is unknown.

The V call is TRBV28, the J call TRBJ1-2; the D is unclear. The specimen sequenced was PBMCs. The receptor was derived from a man between 35 and 55 years old in good health and CMV-seropositive. CDR3 residues: CASSLGPPDYGYTF. The CDR3 region has the DNA TGTGCCAGCAGTTTAGGGCCGCCTGACTATGGCTACACCTTC.